One sample yielded the 16 T cell receptor beta chains listed below, sequenced in a study of long-term antiretroviral therapy in people with HIV. The authors ran the immunoSEQ assay, v3.0, at survey level. TCRdb's copy holds only in-frame clones and misses some; the assay was immunoSEQ multiplex PCR. The sample carries more than 35,000 clones, approximately 79% recorded once. This sample comprised unsorted PBMCs, obtained 1.5 years after starting antiretroviral therapy. These receptors came from a man aged 18 to 29 with HIV.

The V call is TRBV4-1, the J call TRBJ1-4; unclear D gene. This CDR3 has 15 residues. From germline, CDR1 is MGHRA and CDR2 YSYEKL. V dropped 1 base and J dropped 3 bases, with 9 bases sitting between them. The CDR3 DNA reads TGCGCCAGCAGCCAAGTAAGGGCAGCTAATGAAAAACTGTTTTTT. Amino acid sequence: CASSQVRAANEKLFF.

The CDR3 nucleotides are TGTGCCAGCAGTCGGCTGGAGGAGGCCGATGAAAAACTGTTTTTT. It specifies CASSRLEEADEKLFF. The chain links TRBV27 to TRBJ1-4; D unclear. Germline CDR1 is MNHEY and CDR2 is SMNVEV (reference sequence). The CDR3 spans 15 residues. Trimming left V 5 bases short and J 6 bases short, with 16 bases between.

The chain employs TRBV14 and TRBJ2-2; the D gene is possibly TRBD2 (6 bases). CDR3 length equals 14 residues. V dropped 4 bases and J dropped 2 bases, with 8 bases sitting between them. The germline gives CDR1 SGHDN, CDR2 FVKESK. CDR3: CASSRTSNTGELFF. CDR3 coding DNA: TGTGCCAGCAGCCGTACTAGCAACACCGGGGAGCTGTTTTTT.

In this sample, this clone turned up once. This chain links TRBV6-5 with TRBJ2-1; 13 nucleotides align to TRBD2. With V trimmed by 4 bases and J by 8 bases, 5 bases remained unmatched. This CDR3 region has 15 residues. Germline V gene lookup returns CDR1 MNHEY and CDR2 SVGAGI. CDR3 in amino acids: CASSWTSGSGDEQFF. DNA of the CDR3: TGTGCCAGCAGTTGGACTAGCGGGAGTGGCGATGAGCAGTTCTTC.

The chain carries TRBV7-2 and TRBJ2-3, with D possibly being TRBD2 (5 bases). Germline V gene data show CDR1 as SGHTA and CDR2 as FQGNSA. V dropped 2 bases and J dropped 4 bases, with 7 bases sitting between them. This CDR3 contains 13 residues. CDR3 in DNA: TGTGCCAGCAGCTTAACGCGGGCAGATACGCAGTATTTT. Amino acids: CASSLTRADTQYF.

V is TRBV9 and J is TRBJ2-7; 8 nucleotides align to TRBD1. The CDR3 loop spans 15 amino acids. Unmatched junction bases numbered 11, after V lost 6 bases and J lost 3 bases. The germline V gene has CDR1 SGDLS and CDR2 YYNGEE. CDR3 DNA: TGTGCCAGCACCCCGGGACAGGCCTTGGTCTACGAGCAGTACTTC. Translated: CASTPGQALVYEQYF.

The V gene is TRBV10-2, the J gene TRBJ1-1; D is unresolved. The V and J ends lost 6 bases and 1 base respectively, with 12 bases between them. Germline-derived CDR1 and CDR2 are WSHSY and SAAADI. The CDR3 covers 14 residues. The CDR3 nucleotides read TGCGCCAGCAGCGAAGCACAGTCGAACACTGAAGCTTTCTTT. The encoded protein is CASSEAQSNTEAFF.

The CDR3 region is CASSVRTGLGELFF. CDR3 DNA sequence: TGCGCCAGCAGCGTACGGACAGGGCTCGGGGAGCTGTTTTTT. The rearrangement uses TRBV5-1 and TRBJ2-2; 8 bases align to TRBD1. CDR3 length: 14 amino acids. Germline V gene sequence: CDR1 SGHRS, CDR2 YFSETQ. Trimming at V came to 4 bases and at J to 7 bases, leaving 6 bases not matched to a gene.

This clone was seen only a few times. This chain uses TRBV4-2 with TRBJ1-1; 8 bases are a match to TRBD1. CDR3 size: 14 residues. Germline CDR1 and CDR2: LGHNA and YNFKEQ. Trimming removed 4 bases from V and 1 base from J; junction bases left unmatched: 2. CDR3: CASSPGQENTEAFF. CDR3 coding DNA: TGTGCCAGCAGCCCGGGACAGGAGAACACTGAAGCTTTCTTT.

This rearrangement joins TRBV7-8 to TRBJ2-1; TRBD1 aligns across 8 bases. Germline trimming cut 6 bases from V and 5 bases from J; bases unmatched to any gene: 15. Looked up from germline, CDR1 is SGHVS and CDR2 is FQNEAQ. CDR3 length: 17 residues. The CDR3: CASRGTGLGFPNNEQFF. As DNA, the CDR3 is TGTGCCAGCAGAGGGACAGGCCTGGGGTTCCCCAACAATGAGCAGTTCTTC.

The chain joins TRBV5-1 to TRBJ2-3; 7 bases align to TRBD2. The trim removed 2 bases at V and 0 bases at J, leaving 6 bases unmatched. The CDR3 loop spans 16 amino acids. Germline V gives CDR1 SGHRS, CDR2 YFSETQ. CDR3 nucleotides: TGCGCCAGCAGCTTTGGACTAGTTTATAGCACAGATACGCAGTATTTT. Protein product: CASSFGLVYSTDTQYF.

The chain recombines TRBV29-1 with TRBJ2-3, with a weak D call TRBD2 (6 bases). The CDR3 consists of 13 residues. V was pared by 7 bases and J by 6 bases, with 17 bases between. Germline CDR1 reads SQVTM; CDR2 reads ANQGSEA. The CDR3 is CSADRGKTDTQYF. Written as DNA, the CDR3 is TGCAGCGCCGATCGGGGGAAGACTGATACGCAGTATTTT.

In its sample, this clone is medium-sized (0.01 to 0.1%). The chain joins TRBV28 to TRBJ2-1, with 11 bases fitting TRBD2. There are 15 residues in the CDR3. Trimming cost V 5 bases and J 3 bases; bases outside gene matches: 3. The germline V gene encodes CDR1 MDHEN and CDR2 SYDVKM. CDR3 in amino acids: CASSTLAGGYNEQFF. The CDR3, as DNA: TGTGCCAGCAGTACCCTAGCGGGAGGCTACAATGAGCAGTTCTTC.

The chain uses TRBV6-6 and TRBJ2-7, with a possible D match to TRBD1 (6 bases). The V gene's germline CDR1 is MNHNY and CDR2 SVGAGI (reference sequence). V dropped 7 bases and J dropped 5 bases, with 21 bases sitting between them. This CDR3 has 15 amino acids. The CDR3 loop reads CASTTSGRGIDEQYF. In DNA form, the CDR3 reads TGTGCCAGCACCACGTCGGGCAGGGGCATCGACGAGCAGTACTTC.

The genes are TRBV4-3 and TRBJ1-4; 9 bases fit TRBD1. The CDR3 has 16 amino acids. The germline V gene has CDR1 LGHNA and CDR2 YSLEER. J was trimmed by 8 bases and V by 2 bases; bases with no gene match: 9. The CDR3 nucleotides are TGCGCCAGCAGCCAACTAGGGGGGACAGGGAGGGAAAAACTGTTTTTT. This codes for CASSQLGGTGREKLFF.

The chain joins TRBV25-1 to TRBJ1-2, with D possibly being TRBD1 (6 bases). Trimming stripped 1 base from V and 0 bases from J, with 15 bases between. This CDR3 has 17 amino acids. Germline V CDR1 and CDR2: MGHDK, SYGVNS. CDR3 DNA sequence: TGTGCCAGCAGTGAATGGGGGAGGGGGGTGGCTAACTATGGCTACACCTTC. Translating it yields CASSEWGRGVANYGYTF.